This T cell receptor (beta chain) was captured in a study of blood T cells in healthy people across ages. Drawing of peripheral blood yielded ten milliliters from each donor. Alongside a J-beta primer mix, a sample-barcoded 5' primer served in a second PCR lasting roughly 7 to 12 cycles. Template switching added a 12-random-nucleotide identifier to every cDNA molecule. TCRdb re-derived calls from the 5' RACE reads in MiXCR, one entry per CDR3 protein. The profile covers about 780,000 distinct CDR3 sequences, with about 47% appearing a single time and 15% to 20% taken by the ten largest. J gave up 7 bases and V 5 bases, and 7 bases lay outside the gene matches. Germline V gene lookup returns CDR1 SQVTM and CDR2 ANQGSEA. The CDR3 contains 13 residues.

This chain joins TRBV29-1 and TRBJ1-5; 8 nucleotides agree with TRBD1. Material for sequencing was blood. The TCR originated in a man older than 75 in good health. CDR3 in amino acids: CSVMDREGQPQHF. Written as DNA, the CDR3 is TGCAGCGTTATGGACAGGGAGGGCCAGCCCCAGCATTTT. The full variable domain, completed using reference TRBV29-1 and TRBJ1-5, is SAVISQKPSRDICQRGTSLTIQCQVDSQVTMMFWYRQQPGQSLTLIATANQGSEATYESGFVIDKFPISRPNLTFSTLTVSNMSPEDSSIYLCSVMDREGQPQHFGDGTRLSIL.